These T cell receptor beta chains were read from a single sample in a study of T cell repertoires in cytomegalovirus infection. MiXCR, applied by TCRdb to the reads, yields one record per CDR3 protein. The table has approximately 500,000 distinct CDR3 sequences, 15% to 20% seen once; the top ten hold 20% to 30%. Sequenced sample: CD8+ T cells from PBMCs. The receptors stem from a human donor in good health (CMV status not recorded). Some clones in this sample may be carry-over from other donors' samples. Both conserved end residues are part of each CDR3. The order of the fields is V gene, J gene, clone size, D gene, CDR3 protein, CDR3 DNA. The D gene is left open where the match is weak. Some rows have no size entry. The others give once, few or many, or a class for an expanded clone.

V: TRBV4-2
J: TRBJ2-7
size: .
D: TRBD1
CDR3: CASSPGSGTGGWQYF
DNA: TGTGCCAGCAGCCCGGGAAGCGGGACAGGGGGCTGGCAGTACTTC

V: TRBV6-1
J: TRBJ1-5
size: few
D: .
CDR3: CASSEARHTSNQPQHF
DNA: TGTGCCAGCAGTGAAGCGCGACATACCAGCAATCAGCCCCAGCATTTT

V: TRBV11-2
J: TRBJ1-2
size: many
D: .
CDR3: CASSLAPQARGGYTF
DNA: TGTGCCAGCAGCTTAGCCCCCCAGGCTCGTGGTGGCTACACCTTC

V: TRBV7-9
J: TRBJ1-2
size: few
D: .
CDR3: CASSSPEAHTNYGYTF
DNA: TGTGCCAGCAGCTCCCCGGAGGCCCATACTAACTATGGCTACACCTTC

V: TRBV20-1
J: TRBJ2-1
size: few
D: .
CDR3: CSVSYNEQFF
DNA: TGCAGTGTGTCCTACAATGAGCAGTTCTTC

V: TRBV28
J: TRBJ2-2
size: few
D: .
CDR3: CASSTSTGNTGELFF
DNA: TGTGCCAGCAGTACCTCGACGGGGAACACCGGGGAGCTGTTTTTT

V: TRBV4-1
J: TRBJ2-5
size: few
D: .
CDR3: CASSSSTGSQETQYF
DNA: TGCGCCAGCAGCTCCTCGACCGGGAGCCAAGAGACCCAGTACTTC

V: TRBV14
J: TRBJ1-1
size: few
D: .
CDR3: CASSLRGRVNTEAFF
DNA: TGTGCCAGCAGCCTCAGGGGCAGGGTAAACACTGAAGCTTTCTTT

V: TRBV25-1
J: TRBJ1-2
size: .
D: .
CDR3: CASSELGRENYGYTF
DNA: TGTGCCAGCAGTGAATTGGGGCGGGAGAACTATGGCTACACCTTC

V: TRBV7-6
J: TRBJ2-2
size: many
D: TRBD1
CDR3: CASSPPPGQGGNGELFF
DNA: TGTGCCAGCAGTCCCCCGCCTGGACAGGGAGGCAACGGGGAGCTGTTTTTT

V: TRBV7-6
J: TRBJ2-1
size: .
D: TRBD1
CDR3: CASSETGLASEQFF
DNA: TGTGCCAGCAGCGAGACAGGGCTAGCTAGCGAGCAGTTCTTC

V: TRBV6-1
J: TRBJ2-1
size: .
D: TRBD2
CDR3: CASSPRGVAYNEQFF
DNA: TGTGCCAGCAGTCCGCGGGGGGTCGCCTACAATGAGCAGTTCTTC

V: TRBV7-9
J: TRBJ1-1
size: few
D: .
CDR3: CASSLRPQGNTEAFF
DNA: TGTGCCAGCAGCTTAAGGCCCCAGGGGAACACTGAAGCTTTCTTT

V: TRBV10-3
J: TRBJ2-1
size: .
D: .
CDR3: CAISDPASHNEQFF
DNA: TGTGCCATCAGTGACCCAGCTAGTCACAATGAGCAGTTCTTC

V: TRBV19
J: TRBJ1-1
size: many
D: .
CDR3: CASSPGRRTEAFF
DNA: TGTGCCAGTAGTCCAGGGAGACGGACTGAAGCTTTCTTT

V: TRBV27
J: TRBJ2-1
size: many
D: .
CDR3: CASSFRASGAYNEQFF
DNA: TGTGCCAGCAGTTTTCGAGCGAGTGGTGCTTACAATGAGCAGTTCTTC

V: TRBV4-1
J: TRBJ2-1
size: .
D: .
CDR3: CASSQGSSEQFF
DNA: TGCGCCAGCAGCCAAGGGTCAAGCGAGCAGTTCTTC

V: TRBV5-5
J: TRBJ2-7
size: .
D: .
CDR3: CASSLSDSPYEQYF
DNA: TGTGCCAGCAGCCTGTCGGACTCCCCCTACGAGCAGTACTTC

V: TRBV7-6
J: TRBJ1-4
size: many
D: .
CDR3: CASSSKGGFNEKLFF
DNA: TGTGCCAGCAGCTCAAAAGGGGGTTTTAATGAAAAACTGTTTTTT

V: TRBV9
J: TRBJ2-1
size: .
D: TRBD2
CDR3: CASSGTGTKSSNEQFF
DNA: TGTGCCAGCAGCGGAACCGGGACTAAGTCGTCGAATGAGCAGTTCTTC

V: TRBV19
J: TRBJ2-5
size: few
D: TRBD1
CDR3: CASSPGQGKGSETQYF
DNA: TGTGCCAGTAGTCCCGGACAGGGTAAGGGGTCGGAGACCCAGTACTTC

V: TRBV7-9
J: TRBJ2-5
size: many
D: .
CDR3: CASTKDRDRETQYF
DNA: TGTGCCAGCACCAAGGACAGAGACCGGGAGACCCAGTACTTC

V: TRBV7-9
J: TRBJ1-4
size: few
D: TRBD1
CDR3: CASSLGGRGQEKLFF
DNA: TGTGCCAGCAGCTTAGGGGGCAGGGGGCAGGAAAAACTGTTTTTT

V: TRBV7-8
J: TRBJ2-1
size: .
D: TRBD2
CDR3: CASSLSFGGIYNEQFF
DNA: TGTGCCAGCAGCTTATCTTTCGGGGGGATCTACAATGAGCAGTTCTTC

V: TRBV3-1
J: TRBJ1-1
size: few
D: TRBD1
CDR3: CASSRGQVVHTEAFF
DNA: TGTGCCAGCAGCCGGGGACAGGTTGTCCACACTGAAGCTTTCTTT

V: TRBV7-6
J: TRBJ2-1
size: many
D: .
CDR3: CASSLDSSPGNNEQFF
DNA: TGTGCCAGCAGCTTAGACTCAAGTCCCGGGAACAATGAGCAGTTCTTC

V: TRBV27
J: TRBJ1-2
size: many
D: TRBD1
CDR3: CASSLRDRGDYGYTF
DNA: TGTGCCAGCAGTTTGCGGGACAGGGGGGACTATGGCTACACCTTC

V: TRBV10-3
J: TRBJ2-7
size: .
D: TRBD1
CDR3: CAISEYRDRPYEQYF
DNA: TGTGCCATCAGTGAGTACCGGGACAGACCCTACGAGCAGTACTTC

V: TRBV5-5
J: TRBJ1-2
size: .
D: TRBD1
CDR3: CASRSGTAVSYTF
DNA: TGTGCCAGCAGGTCCGGGACAGCCGTAAGCTACACCTTC

V: TRBV7-3
J: TRBJ2-3
size: many
D: TRBD2
CDR3: CASSLTGTSGRFPDTQYF
DNA: TGTGCCAGCAGCTTAACGGGGACTAGCGGGAGGTTCCCAGATACGCAGTATTTT

V: TRBV24-1
J: TRBJ1-1
size: .
D: .
CDR3: CATSDRTENTEAFF
DNA: TGTGCCACCAGTGATCGGACAGAGAACACTGAAGCTTTCTTT

V: TRBV4-2
J: TRBJ1-5
size: once
D: .
CDR3: CASSQWEDQPQHF
DNA: TGTGCCAGCAGCCAATGGGAGGATCAGCCCCAGCATTTT

V: TRBV25-1
J: TRBJ1-1
size: many
D: .
CDR3: CASSSGKLNTEAFF
DNA: TGTGCCAGCAGCTCGGGGAAATTGAACACTGAAGCTTTCTTT

V: TRBV11-2
J: TRBJ2-6
size: many
D: .
CDR3: CASSPDKYSGANVLTF
DNA: TGTGCCAGCAGCCCTGATAAGTACTCTGGGGCCAACGTCCTGACTTTC

V: TRBV7-9
J: TRBJ2-1
size: many
D: .
CDR3: CASSTGTGPNEQFF
DNA: TGTGCCAGCAGCACGGGGACTGGCCCTAATGAGCAGTTCTTC

V: TRBV27
J: TRBJ2-7
size: .
D: TRBD2
CDR3: CASSPGLARHEQYF
DNA: TGTGCCAGCAGTCCGGGACTAGCGAGACACGAGCAGTACTTC

V: TRBV7-8
J: TRBJ1-2
size: many
D: .
CDR3: CASSLAQGLAYGYTF
DNA: TGTGCCAGCAGCTTAGCACAGGGACTAGCCTATGGCTACACCTTC

V: TRBV10-3
J: TRBJ2-7
size: .
D: .
CDR3: CAIRRGGEQYF
DNA: TGTGCCATCCGGCGGGGAGGAGAGCAGTACTTC

V: TRBV9
J: TRBJ1-1
size: few
D: .
CDR3: CASSVDEVGNGKNTEAFF
DNA: TGTGCCAGCAGCGTAGATGAGGTCGGGAATGGTAAGAACACTGAAGCTTTCTTT

V: TRBV6-1
J: TRBJ2-1
size: many
D: .
CDR3: CASSEQGLTYNEQFF
DNA: TGTGCCAGCAGTGAGCAAGGACTAACTTACAATGAGCAGTTCTTC

V: TRBV7-2
J: TRBJ2-3
size: many
D: .
CDR3: CASSFEGSLTQYF
DNA: TGTGCCAGCAGCTTCGAGGGGTCCCTTACGCAGTATTTT

V: TRBV4-1
J: TRBJ1-5
size: many
D: .
CDR3: CASSQEAGLSNQPQHF
DNA: TGCGCCAGCAGCCAAGAAGCCGGGTTGAGCAATCAGCCCCAGCATTTT

V: TRBV6-6
J: TRBJ2-2
size: many
D: .
CDR3: CASSRNKGGIGELFF
DNA: TGTGCCAGCAGTCGCAACAAGGGGGGGATCGGGGAGCTGTTTTTT

V: TRBV6-6
J: TRBJ2-7
size: many
D: TRBD1
CDR3: CASSYYIQGNPYEQYF
DNA: TGTGCCAGCAGTTATTATATACAGGGGAACCCCTACGAGCAGTACTTC

V: TRBV11-2
J: TRBJ1-4
size: many
D: .
CDR3: CASSLDSRPTTNEKLFF
DNA: TGTGCCAGCAGCTTAGATAGCCGCCCGACAACTAATGAAAAACTGTTTTTT

V: TRBV7-9
J: TRBJ1-2
size: many
D: .
CDR3: CASSFFEQGGDAGYTF
DNA: TGTGCCAGCAGCTTTTTCGAGCAGGGAGGAGATGCTGGCTACACCTTC

V: TRBV27
J: TRBJ2-5
size: .
D: TRBD2
CDR3: CASSLRGALETQYF
DNA: TGTGCCAGCAGTTTGCGGGGGGCGCTTGAGACCCAGTACTTC

V: TRBV6-5
J: TRBJ1-5
size: many
D: .
CDR3: CASQGSGSGQPQHF
DNA: TGTGCCAGCCAGGGTAGCGGCAGCGGTCAGCCCCAGCATTTT

V: TRBV7-9
J: TRBJ1-3
size: many
D: .
CDR3: CASSALRAGNTIYF
DNA: TGTGCCAGCAGCGCCTTGCGGGCTGGAAACACCATATATTTT

V: TRBV5-1
J: TRBJ2-1
size: many
D: TRBD1
CDR3: CASWTGRLDINEQFF
DNA: TGCGCCAGTTGGACAGGGAGGCTGGATATCAATGAGCAGTTCTTC

V: TRBV19
J: TRBJ1-5
size: .
D: .
CDR3: CASSIGRGRREAQHF
DNA: TGTGCCAGTAGTATCGGCAGGGGAAGGAGGGAAGCCCAGCATTTT

V: TRBV5-6
J: TRBJ1-2
size: .
D: .
CDR3: CASSLAGVYGYTF
DNA: TGTGCCAGCAGCTTGGCCGGGGTCTATGGCTACACCTTC

V: TRBV6-5
J: TRBJ2-6
size: few
D: .
CDR3: CASRTSSGANVLTF
DNA: TGTGCCAGCAGGACGAGCTCTGGGGCCAACGTCCTGACTTTC

V: TRBV6-1
J: TRBJ1-1
size: many
D: .
CDR3: CASSDRVVGNTEAFF
DNA: TGTGCCAGCAGTGACAGGGTCGTAGGAAACACTGAAGCTTTCTTT

V: TRBV19
J: TRBJ1-1
size: .
D: .
CDR3: CASSIGGRVATEAFF
DNA: TGTGCCAGTAGTATAGGGGGTAGAGTGGCAACTGAAGCTTTCTTT